This TCR beta chain was documented in a study of cytomegalovirus exposure and HLA in healthy donors. Study results and limitations: Reportedly, fewer N-insertions than the approximately 680-donor mean appeared in an Asian-associated ancestry cluster in a later analysis.

To note about this clone: Its cognate antigen is unknown.

CDR3 size: 14 residues. V lost 6 bases, J lost 4 bases, and 7 bases stayed unmatched. In germline, CDR1 is SGHTA, CDR2 FQGTGA. 60 Vbeta and 13 Jbeta primers were used in PCR. Assay used: immunoSEQ multiplex PCR; TCRdb lists only in-frame clones, some missing. The sample carries 130,000 or so clones, more than 80% recorded once. Sequencing used PBMCs. The TCR sequence derives from a woman aged 30 to 39 in good health and CMV-seropositive. The gene calls are TRBV7-3 and TRBJ1-1; TRBD1 matches at 8 bases. The CDR3: CASSSGGAGTEAFF. The CDR3 DNA is TGTGCCAGCAGTTCAGGGGGCGCCGGCACTGAAGCTTTCTTT.